A selection of T cell receptor beta chains follows, all from one sample in a study of Ad26.COV2.S vaccination and SARS-CoV-2 variants. Sequencing was performed with immunoSEQ multiplex PCR; in TCRdb, only in-frame clones are kept and a portion is missing. Of some 350,000 clones detected, 92% appear once; the ten largest clones hold roughly 3.9%. The sequences come from peripheral blood, collected after recovery from COVID-19. The source of these receptors is a human donor who had recovered from COVID-19. CDR3s include the opening cysteine and the closing phenylalanine or tryptophan. The order of the fields is CDR3 DNA, CDR3 protein, V gene, J gene, clone size, D gene. D genes are given only for firm matches. Size values are once, few and many counts, or a class for expanded clones, and some rows have none.

DNA: TGTGCCAGCTCATTCATCGGGACTAGCGGGGCGCCCTCCCGGGGCACAGATACGCAGTATTTT; CDR3: CASSFIGTSGAPSRGTDTQYF; V: TRBV18; J: TRBJ2-3; size: -; D: TRBD2
DNA: TGTGCCAGCAGCCCAGAGGACAGGGGGTTGGATGAGCAGTTCTTC; CDR3: CASSPEDRGLDEQFF; V: TRBV7-2; J: TRBJ2-1; size: once; D: TRBD1
DNA: TGTGCTAGTGGTTTCGTCAGACTGAACACTGAAGCTTTCTTT; CDR3: CASGFVRLNTEAFF; V: TRBV12-5; J: TRBJ1-1; size: -; D: -
DNA: TGTGCCACCAGGGGGGCCGGGCCCACAGATACGCAGTATTTT; CDR3: CATRGAGPTDTQYF; V: TRBV24-1; J: TRBJ2-3; size: once; D: -
DNA: TGCGCCAGCAGCACGACAGGGGATCGAGAGACCCAGTACTTC; CDR3: CASSTTGDRETQYF; V: TRBV5-1; J: TRBJ2-5; size: -; D: TRBD1
DNA: TGTGCCAGCAGCCCACTGTCCACAGATACGCAGTATTTT; CDR3: CASSPLSTDTQYF; V: TRBV9; J: TRBJ2-3; size: -; D: -
DNA: TGTGCCAGCAGCTGGGTGGGCTACAGGGGATTGGAGTTCCCTGAAGCTTTCTTT; CDR3: CASSWVGYRGLEFPEAFF; V: TRBV5-6; J: TRBJ1-1; size: -; D: TRBD1
DNA: TGTGCCAGCAGCTTAGTAGACGGAGACTATGGCTACACCTTC; CDR3: CASSLVDGDYGYTF; V: TRBV11-2; J: TRBJ1-2; size: -; D: -
DNA: TGTGCCAGCAGTTACTCTACAGGAAACTATGGCTACACCTTC; CDR3: CASSYSTGNYGYTF; V: TRBV6-2/TRBV6-3; J: TRBJ1-2; size: -; D: -
DNA: TGTGCCAGCAGTCCCTGGACAGGGGGAATTACTGAAGCTTTCTTT; CDR3: CASSPWTGGITEAFF; V: TRBV28; J: TRBJ1-1; size: -; D: TRBD1
DNA: TGTGCCAGCAGGGGACAGGCCACCTACGAGCAGTACTTC; CDR3: CASRGQATYEQYF; V: TRBV6-5; J: TRBJ2-7; size: once; D: TRBD1
DNA: TGTGCCAGCAGCCCCGGCAACACTGAAGCTTTCTTT; CDR3: CASSPGNTEAFF; V: TRBV2; J: TRBJ1-1; size: -; D: -
DNA: TGTGCCAGCTCACCGTCTGATAGGACTGAAGCTTTCTTT; CDR3: CASSPSDRTEAFF; V: TRBV18; J: TRBJ1-1; size: -; D: -
DNA: TGTGCCAGCAGGCGAACCAAAGGCTACGAGCAGTACTTC; CDR3: CASRRTKGYEQYF; V: TRBV6-5; J: TRBJ2-7; size: -; D: -
DNA: TGTGCTAGTGGTTTGGTTAGCGGGAGCTACTACGAGCAGTACTTC; CDR3: CASGLVSGSYYEQYF; V: TRBV12-5; J: TRBJ2-7; size: once; D: TRBD2
DNA: TGTGCCAGCAGCGTAGGTACAGCGGGGGTTAACAATGAGCAGTTCTTC; CDR3: CASSVGTAGVNNEQFF; V: TRBV9; J: TRBJ2-1; size: once; D: TRBD2
DNA: TGCGCCAGCAGCCAACCGGGACAGGGGAACGAGCAGTACTTC; CDR3: CASSQPGQGNEQYF; V: TRBV4-1; J: TRBJ2-7; size: -; D: TRBD1
DNA: TGTGCCAGCAGCTTAGAGCGTTTTGGGGGCGAGCAGTTCTTC; CDR3: CASSLERFGGEQFF; V: TRBV11-2; J: TRBJ2-1; size: few; D: -
DNA: TGCGCCAGCAGTTTTTCGCAGCGTGGGGCGCGGACTGAAGCTTTCTTT; CDR3: CASSFSQRGARTEAFF; V: TRBV5-1; J: TRBJ1-1; size: -; D: -
DNA: TGTGCCAGCAGCTTAGTCGGAAGTGGGGGAGGGAGCTCCTACGAGCAGTACTTC; CDR3: CASSLVGSGGGSSYEQYF; V: TRBV7-9; J: TRBJ2-7; size: once; D: TRBD2
DNA: TGTGCCAGCAGCGGGCGGGGGGATGGCAATCAGCCCCAGCATTTT; CDR3: CASSGRGDGNQPQHF; V: TRBV9; J: TRBJ1-5; size: -; D: -
DNA: TGTGCCAGCAGCCCGCGGACAGCCTTCGAAGCTTTCTTT; CDR3: CASSPRTAFEAFF; V: TRBV7-8; J: TRBJ1-1; size: -; D: -
DNA: TGCAGTGCTAGTCCGGACGACAGGAACTATGGCTACACCTTC; CDR3: CSASPDDRNYGYTF; V: TRBV20-1; J: TRBJ1-2; size: -; D: -
DNA: TGTGCCAGCAGGGGGATGAGAGGGATCGGGGAGACCCAGTACTTC; CDR3: CASRGMRGIGETQYF; V: TRBV6-5; J: TRBJ2-5; size: -; D: -
DNA: TGTGCCAGCAGTTACCCAGACCGGGCCCAGCATTTT; CDR3: CASSYPDRAQHF; V: TRBV6-2/TRBV6-3; J: TRBJ1-5; size: -; D: -
DNA: TGTGCCAGCAAGGAAACAGGGGGCTCTCTAAATCAGCCCCAGCATTTT; CDR3: CASKETGGSLNQPQHF; V: TRBV18; J: TRBJ1-5; size: -; D: TRBD1
DNA: TGTGCCAGCAGCTTTAGGGGTCTCAGGAATAATTCACCCCTCCACTTT; CDR3: CASSFRGLRNNSPLHF; V: TRBV7-6; J: TRBJ1-6; size: -; D: -
DNA: TGTGCCAGCAGCCGGGACAGGGTCCCAGATACGCAGTATTTT; CDR3: CASSRDRVPDTQYF; V: TRBV2; J: TRBJ2-3; size: -; D: TRBD1
DNA: TGTGCCAGTAGTATAGGAACAGGGAACACTGAAGCTTTCTTT; CDR3: CASSIGTGNTEAFF; V: TRBV19; J: TRBJ1-1; size: -; D: -
DNA: TGCAGCGTTGATACAGGCCCCTATGGCTACACCTTC; CDR3: CSVDTGPYGYTF; V: TRBV29-1; J: TRBJ1-2; size: -; D: -
DNA: TGTGCCAGCAGCGTAGAGACTAGCGGGGAAGAGACCCAGTACTTC; CDR3: CASSVETSGEETQYF; V: TRBV9; J: TRBJ2-5; size: -; D: TRBD2
DNA: TGTGCCAGCTTACAGGGATTTTACACTGAAGCTTTCTTT; CDR3: CASLQGFYTEAFF; V: TRBV6-5; J: TRBJ1-1; size: -; D: -
DNA: TGTGCCAGCAGTGAGCGGGGTTCTAATGAAAAACTGTTTTTT; CDR3: CASSERGSNEKLFF; V: TRBV2; J: TRBJ1-4; size: -; D: -
DNA: TGTGCCAGCAGCCGGCAGGGGTTTACTGAAGCTTTCTTT; CDR3: CASSRQGFTEAFF; V: TRBV14; J: TRBJ1-1; size: -; D: -
DNA: TGCGCCAGCAGCTATGAGGGCCCCGGCAATGAGCAGTTCTTC; CDR3: CASSYEGPGNEQFF; V: TRBV5-1; J: TRBJ2-1; size: -; D: -
DNA: TGCGCCAGCAGCTTACGGACAGGGGGAGGAGATACGCAGTATTTT; CDR3: CASSLRTGGGDTQYF; V: TRBV5-1; J: TRBJ2-3; size: -; D: TRBD1
DNA: TGCGCCAGCAGCCAAAGACGGGACAGGGGCAATTCACCCCTCCACTTT; CDR3: CASSQRRDRGNSPLHF; V: TRBV4-1; J: TRBJ1-6; size: -; D: TRBD1
DNA: TGTGCCAGCAGTCCCACCGGACCGCGTAATCTAGCCAAAAACATTCAGTACTTC; CDR3: CASSPTGPRNLAKNIQYF; V: TRBV2; J: TRBJ2-4; size: -; D: -
DNA: TGCGCCAGCAGAGTGACAGGGGAATATGAAAAACTGTTTTTT; CDR3: CASRVTGEYEKLFF; V: TRBV5-1; J: TRBJ1-4; size: -; D: TRBD1
DNA: TGTGCCAGCAGTTACTCGTTTGGAAACACCATATATTTT; CDR3: CASSYSFGNTIYF; V: TRBV6-2/TRBV6-3; J: TRBJ1-3; size: once; D: -
DNA: TGCGCCAGCAGCTTGATGGGACAGGGCCACATTCAGTACTTC; CDR3: CASSLMGQGHIQYF; V: TRBV5-1; J: TRBJ2-4; size: -; D: TRBD1
DNA: TGTGCCAGCAGTTACTGGGGACAGACCTACGAGCAGTACTTC; CDR3: CASSYWGQTYEQYF; V: TRBV6-6; J: TRBJ2-7; size: -; D: TRBD1
DNA: TGCAGTGCTAGTGTACTCTTTTCGGGTGAGCAGTTCTTC; CDR3: CSASVLFSGEQFF; V: TRBV20-1; J: TRBJ2-1; size: -; D: -
DNA: TGTGCCAGCAGCTTAACTGGGGGGTTGGCGGAGACCCAGTACTTC; CDR3: CASSLTGGLAETQYF; V: TRBV7-3; J: TRBJ2-5; size: -; D: -
DNA: TGCGCCAGCAGCCAAGTTCTAGCGGGGGAATTCAATGAGCAGTTCTTC; CDR3: CASSQVLAGEFNEQFF; V: TRBV4-1; J: TRBJ2-1; size: -; D: TRBD2
DNA: TGTGCCAGCAGCGGACAGGGACGCAGACGGGAAAAACTGTTTTTT; CDR3: CASSGQGRRREKLFF; V: TRBV9; J: TRBJ1-4; size: -; D: TRBD1
DNA: TGTGCCAGCCGGGGAGGTGAGGGGGCGAAAGCCTTGAACACTGAAGCTTTCTTT; CDR3: CASRGGEGAKALNTEAFF; V: TRBV25-1; J: TRBJ1-1; size: -; D: TRBD1
DNA: TGTGCCAGTAGTATAGTGGGCAGGGGCCACGAGCAGTACTTC; CDR3: CASSIVGRGHEQYF; V: TRBV19; J: TRBJ2-7; size: once; D: -
DNA: TGTGCCAGCAGTACAGCGGGGACGGGTTTTGAAGCTTTCTTT; CDR3: CASSTAGTGFEAFF; V: TRBV6-2/TRBV6-3; J: TRBJ1-1; size: -; D: -
DNA: TGTGCCAGCAGTTACGGGGACAGGGCCCACGAGCAGTACTTC; CDR3: CASSYGDRAHEQYF; V: TRBV6-2/TRBV6-3; J: TRBJ2-7; size: once; D: TRBD1
DNA: TGTGCCAGCAGAGTAGACAGGGGAAGGGATGGCTACACCTTC; CDR3: CASRVDRGRDGYTF; V: TRBV2; J: TRBJ1-2; size: -; D: TRBD1
DNA: TGCGCCAGCAGTGGGACTAGCGGGCCGCCCCTAGAATACAATGAGCAGTTCTTC; CDR3: CASSGTSGPPLEYNEQFF; V: TRBV10-1; J: TRBJ2-1; size: once; D: TRBD2
DNA: TGTGCCAGCAGCTTGCGTCAGGGCAACTATGGCTACACCTTC; CDR3: CASSLRQGNYGYTF; V: TRBV5-5; J: TRBJ1-2; size: -; D: -